The next 15 T cell receptor beta chains were all read from a single sample in a study of blood T cell repertoires in COVID-19. Libraries were prepared by immunoSEQ multiplex PCR; TCRdb keeps only in-frame clonotypes and omits some of them. The sample carries over 150,000 clones, 65% to 85% recorded once. The sequenced material came from peripheral blood. Source of these receptors: a middle-aged woman with COVID-19, enrolled during active disease.

The rearrangement links TRBV2 to TRBJ2-7; a possible D gene is TRBD1 (6 bases). V lost 2 bases and J lost 4, with 9 bases in between. The V gene's germline CDR1 is SNHLY and CDR2 FYNNEI. CDR3 length: 13 residues. CDR3 DNA sequence: TGTGCCAGCAGTGAACAGGGGTGGTACGAGCAGTACTTC. It encodes CASSEQGWYEQYF.

Turning to this clone: Other DNA sequences from this sample encode an identical CDR3 as well. CDR3 DNA sequence: TGTGCCAGCTCACCACCGGCCTCCTACGAGCAGTACTTC. Translating it yields CASSPPASYEQYF. The chain employs TRBV18 and TRBJ2-7, with D hard to call. The V gene lost 0 bases and the J gene lost 0 bases, with 3 bases spanning the gap. From germline, CDR1 is KGHSH and CDR2 LQKENI. The CDR3 length is 13 residues.

With regard to this clone: Germline and junction disagree at one end, which may indicate a read error. This chain links TRBV16 with TRBJ1-4, with unresolved D. The CDR3 runs 13 residues. The germline CDR1 and CDR2 sequences are KGHSY and FQNENV. The CDR3 DNA sequence: TGTGCCAGCAGCCAATTCGAGAGACAAACTCCCCTTTTT. Residues: CASSQFERQTPLF. Full variable domain (missing parts from reference TRBV16 and TRBJ1-4): GEEVAQTPKHLVRGEGQKAKLYCAPIKGHSYVFWYQQVLKNEFKFLISFQNENVFDETGMPKERFSAKCLPNSPCSLEIQATKLEDSAVYFCASSQFERQTPLFGSGTQLSVL.

The chain combines TRBV7-9 with TRBJ1-1, with a weak D call TRBD1 (6 bases). Trimming shortened V by 4 bases and J by 9 bases, and 12 bases separated the two germline ends. The CDR3 consists of 12 residues. Germline CDR1 reads SEHNR; CDR2 reads FQNEAQ (reference sequence). The CDR3 nucleotides are TGTGCCAGCAGCTCCGGGACACTAAAAGCTTTCTTT. Protein: CASSSGTLKAFF.

V and J are TRBV7-3 and TRBJ2-3, with 10 bases fitting TRBD2. This CDR3 has 17 residues. The V segment lost 5 bases and the J segment 5 bases; nucleotides outside the gene matches: 13. Germline values: CDR1 SGHTA, CDR2 FQGTGA. CDR3 region: CASSPRTLAGVEDTQYF. CDR3 DNA sequence: TGTGCCAGCAGCCCACGGACGCTAGCGGGAGTTGAAGATACGCAGTATTTT.

The V call is TRBV19, the J call TRBJ2-7; TRBD1 matches at 8 bases. The CDR3 consists of 14 residues. From germline, CDR1 is LNHDA and CDR2 SQIVND (reference sequence). V shed 5 bases, J shed 4 bases, and the junction held 7 bases outside the gene matches. CDR3 sequence (DNA): TGTGCCAGTAGTCCGGCAGGGGGCCTATACGAGCAGTACTTC. It encodes CASSPAGGLYEQYF. The full variable domain, in which reference TRBV19 and TRBJ2-7 provide the parts outside the CDR3, is DGGITQSPKYLFRKEGQNVTLSCEQNLNHDAMYWYRQDPGQGLRLIYYSQIVNDFQKGDIAEGYSVSREKKESFPLTVTSAQKNPTAFYLCASSPAGGLYEQYFGPGTRLTVT.

J is TRBJ1-1 and V is TRBV18, with TRBD1 matching 10 bases. The germline CDR1 and CDR2 sequences are KGHSH and LQKENI. V shed 4 bases and J 4 bases; nucleotides not matched to a gene: 12. This CDR3 contains 17 residues. This chain's CDR3 is CASSRSTGGVRITEAFF. DNA of the CDR3: TGTGCCAGCTCACGCTCGACAGGGGGCGTAAGGATCACTGAAGCTTTCTTT.

The genes are TRBV7-9 and TRBJ2-1; 9 bases agree with TRBD2. Per germline, CDR1 SEHNR and CDR2 FQNEAQ (reference sequence). This CDR3 spans 18 amino acids. With V trimmed by 7 bases and J by 0 bases, 13 bases remained unmatched. The CDR3 here is CASTPKAGGTSSYNEQFF. In DNA, the CDR3 is TGTGCCAGCACCCCTAAGGCGGGGGGGACGAGCTCCTACAATGAGCAGTTCTTC. The full variable domain, in which reference TRBV7-9 and TRBJ2-1 provide the parts outside the CDR3, is DTGVSQNPRHKITKRGQNVTFRCDPISEHNRLYWYRQTLGQGPEFLTYFQNEAQLEKSRLLSDRFSAERPKGSFSTLEIQRTEQGDSAMYLCASTPKAGGTSSYNEQFFGPGTRLTVL.

J is TRBJ2-5 and V is TRBV4-1, with 9 bases matching TRBD1. Germline loops: CDR1 MGHRA, CDR2 YSYEKL. The CDR3 consists of 18 residues. Trimming cost V 2 bases and J 10 bases; bases outside gene matches: 20. The chain's CDR3 is CASSQTFGNRGPDRRQYF. CDR3 bases: TGCGCCAGCAGCCAAACCTTTGGAAACAGGGGGCCCGACAGGCGCCAGTACTTC.

V usage is TRBV28 and J usage is TRBJ1-2; 8 bases match TRBD1. Looked up from germline, CDR1 is MDHEN and CDR2 is SYDVKM. The CDR3 is 13 residues long. The junction had 8 bases not matched to a gene; V was cut back by 6 bases and J by 8 bases. As DNA, the CDR3 is TGTGCCAGCAGCTTGGGACAGGCCCTGGGCTACACCTTC. This gives the protein CASSLGQALGYTF.

The chain joins TRBV28 to TRBJ1-1; possible D gene TRBD1, 5 bases. Deletions cut 2 bases from V and 1 base from J, with 11 bases between. CDR1 and CDR2 from the germline V gene are MDHEN and SYDVKM. This CDR3 is built from 15 residues. Here the CDR3 reads CASSLVRGGNTEAFF. CDR3 DNA: TGTGCCAGCAGTTTAGTAAGGGGAGGGAACACTGAAGCTTTCTTT.

The genes are TRBV5-4 and TRBJ1-3; D remains ambiguous. The CDR3 loop spans 14 amino acids. Trimming shortened V by 1 base and J by 1 base, and 6 bases separated the two germline ends. Germline loops: CDR1 SGHNT, CDR2 YYREEE (reference sequence). The CDR3 sequence is CASSLTGSGNTIYF. The DNA for the CDR3 is TGTGCCAGCAGCTTGACGGGGTCTGGAAACACCATATATTTT.

The V and J genes are TRBV7-9 and TRBJ2-7; TRBD2 matches at 9 bases. The ends lost 7 bases at V and 3 bases at J; junction bases unmatched: 7. CDR3 length equals 14 residues. Germline V gene lookup returns CDR1 SEHNR and CDR2 FQNEAQ (reference sequence). The CDR3 loop reads CASIGGTSYYEQYF. DNA for the CDR3: TGTGCCAGCATAGGAGGGACTAGCTACTACGAGCAGTACTTC.

V is TRBV15 and J is TRBJ1-5, with D possibly TRBD1 on 5 matching bases. Germline CDR1 and CDR2: LNHNV and YYDKDF (reference sequence). Trimming cost V 5 bases and J 0 bases, with 8 bases left between them. The CDR3 extends over 14 amino acids. CDR3 in amino acids: CATSGAYSNQPQHF. The CDR3 nucleotides are TGTGCCACCAGCGGGGCCTATAGCAATCAGCCCCAGCATTTT.

The chain couples TRBV6-5 to TRBJ1-2; D is perhaps TRBD1 (5 bases). There are 14 residues in the CDR3. Trimming took off 0 bases at V and 8 bases at J, with 13 bases between the two ends. Germline lookup yields CDR1 MNHEY and CDR2 SVGAGI. CDR3 residues: CASSYSGGARGYTF. Written as DNA, the CDR3 is TGTGCCAGCAGTTACTCGGGAGGGGCTAGAGGCTACACCTTC.